Each of the 24 T cell receptor beta chains below was sequenced from the same sample in a study of cytomegalovirus exposure and HLA in healthy donors. 60 Vbeta and 13 Jbeta primers were used in PCR. Sequenced by immunoSEQ multiplex PCR; TCRdb stores in-frame clones only, minus some. This table holds about 120,000 clones, 50% to 80% found once. Sequenced input: PBMCs. The source is a woman aged 40-49 years in good health and CMV-seropositive.

The chain has TRBV5-1 and TRBJ1-1; 8 bases are shared with TRBD1. After removal of 0 bases from V and 7 bases from J, the junction contained 5 bases not matched to a gene. The germline CDR1 and CDR2 sequences are SGHRS and YFSETQ. The CDR3 has 14 residues. CDR3 sequence: CASSLERTGYEAFF. CDR3 DNA: TGCGCCAGCAGCTTGGAGCGGACAGGGTATGAAGCTTTCTTT.

V gene TRBV27 combines with J gene TRBJ2-1; maybe TRBD2 (5 bases). Trimming took off 5 bases at V and 0 bases at J, with 17 bases between the two ends. CDR1 and CDR2 (germline): MNHEY, SMNVEV (reference sequence). The CDR3 is made up of 17 amino acids. This chain's CDR3 is CASSPEVVPRSYNEQFF. DNA of the CDR3: TGTGCCAGCAGTCCGGAGGTGGTTCCACGCTCCTACAATGAGCAGTTCTTC.

Comment on this clone: At one of its ends the junction is not consistent with the germline gene, which may arise from a read error. This chain uses TRBV7-7 with TRBJ1-1; D is perhaps TRBD1 (6 bases). The CDR3 spans 18 residues. In germline, CDR1 is SSHAT, CDR2 FNYEAQ (reference sequence). The CDR3 DNA sequence: TGTGCTAGCAGCCTATTAGGGGCAAGGGGGTTTGGAATGACTGAAGCTTTCTTT. This gives the protein CASSLLGARGFGMTEAFF. Based on the CDR3 plus reference TRBV7-7 and TRBJ1-1, the full variable domain is GAGVSQSPRYKVTKRGQDVTLRCDPISSHATLYWYQQALGQGPEFLTYFNYEAQPDKSGLPSDRFSAERPEGSISTLTIQRTEQRDSAMYRCASSLLGARGFGMTEAFFGQGTRLTVV.

The genes are TRBV6-1 and TRBJ1-2; no clear D gene. The CDR3 is 11 amino acids. Trimming took off 4 bases at V and 8 bases at J, with 8 bases between the two ends. Germline lookup yields CDR1 MNHNS and CDR2 SASEGT. CDR3 in amino acids: CASSVSWGYTF. CDR3 bases: TGTGCCAGCAGTGTCAGTTGGGGCTACACCTTC.

The V and J genes are TRBV27 and TRBJ2-7; D gene unclear. Trimming shortened V by 0 bases and J by 2 bases, and 11 bases separated the two germline ends. CDR3 size: 15 residues. Germline V gene lookup returns CDR1 MNHEY and CDR2 SMNVEV (reference sequence). The CDR3 DNA is TGTGCCAGCAGTTTATCGTCCGGCGGAACCTACGAGCAGTACTTC. Translated: CASSLSSGGTYEQYF.

The chain couples TRBV9 to TRBJ1-1; a weak D match, TRBD1 (5 bases). The V gene lost 3 bases and the J gene lost 8 bases, with 20 bases spanning the gap. This CDR3 is built from 15 residues. Germline CDR1 reads SGDLS; CDR2 reads YYNGEE. This chain's CDR3 is CASSAQLGGRGEAFF. In nucleotides, the CDR3 is TGTGCCAGCAGCGCCCAATTAGGAGGGAGGGGCGAAGCTTTCTTT.

CDR3 protein: CASSPTGFGVQETQYF. Here the CDR3 DNA reads TGTGCCAGCAGCCCAACAGGGTTTGGGGTGCAAGAGACCCAGTACTTC. The gene calls are TRBV7-9 and TRBJ2-5; perhaps TRBD1 as D (6 bases). The CDR3 loop spans 16 amino acids. Trimming shortened V by 5 bases and J by 2 bases, and 18 bases separated the two germline ends. The germline V gene has CDR1 SEHNR and CDR2 FQNEAQ (reference sequence).

This chain joins TRBV5-1 and TRBJ1-1; no firm D call. Trimming left V 0 bases short and J 0 bases short, with 6 bases between. The CDR3 sequence is 14 residues long. CDR1 SGHRS and CDR2 YFSETQ come from the germline V gene. CDR3 coding DNA: TGCGCCAGCAGCTTGGAACAGATGAACACTGAAGCTTTCTTT. Protein: CASSLEQMNTEAFF.

The chain carries TRBV28 and TRBJ1-4, with D perhaps matching TRBD1 (5 bases). Looked up from germline, CDR1 is MDHEN and CDR2 is SYDVKM. Trimming removed 4 bases from V and 5 bases from J, with 11 bases in between. The CDR3 covers 14 residues. The CDR3 coding sequence is TGTGCCAGCAGTTCAGGACAAAGAAATGAAAAACTGTTTTTT. It translates to CASSSGQRNEKLFF. Drawing the rest from reference TRBV28 and TRBJ1-4, the complete variable domain is DVKVTQSSRYLVKRTGEKVFLECVQDMDHENMFWYRQDPGLGLRLIYFSYDVKMKEKGDIPEGYSVSREKKERFSLILESASTNQTSMYLCASSSGQRNEKLFFGSGTQLSVL.

The chain links TRBV2 to TRBJ2-7; TRBD1 matches at 10 bases. The CDR3 is 12 residues long. Trimming cost V 9 bases and J 6 bases; bases outside gene matches: 5. Germline V gene data show CDR1 as SNHLY and CDR2 as FYNNEI. CDR3 sequence (DNA): TGTGCCAGGGGACAGGGGCTAGGCGAGCAGTACTTC. Translation: CARGQGLGEQYF. The full variable domain, with the rest looked up from reference TRBV2 and TRBJ2-7, is EPEVTQTPSHQVTQMGQEVILRCVPISNHLYFYWYRQILGQKVEFLVSFYNNEISEKSEIFDDQFSVERPDGSNFTLKIRSTKLEDSAMYFCARGQGLGEQYFGPGTRLTVT.

This rearrangement joins TRBV5-6 to TRBJ1-2; TRBD1 matches at 9 bases. This CDR3 spans 15 amino acids. Trimming removed 1 base from V and 3 bases from J; junction bases left unmatched: 4. Per the germline V gene, CDR1 is SGHDT and CDR2 is YYEEEE. Here the CDR3 reads CASSLTGGRDYGYTF. In nucleotides, the CDR3 is TGTGCCAGCAGCTTGACAGGGGGCAGGGACTATGGCTACACCTTC.

In its sample, this clone was seen many times. The genes are TRBV5-1 and TRBJ2-1; D gene ambiguous. Germline V gene sequence: CDR1 SGHRS, CDR2 YFSETQ. The V end was cut by 2 bases, the J end by 4 bases, with 10 bases between. This CDR3 region has 14 residues. The CDR3 sequence is CASSFESTYNEQFF. CDR3 nucleotide sequence: TGCGCCAGCAGCTTTGAGTCCACGTACAATGAGCAGTTCTTC.

This clone turned up a few times. This sequence joins TRBV6-1 and TRBJ1-4, with D possibly matching TRBD1 (5 bases). The CDR3 runs to 13 residues. Trimming pared 2 bases from V and 13 bases from J, leaving 14 bases between. Per germline, CDR1 MNHNS and CDR2 SASEGT. CDR3 bases: TGTGCCAGCAGTGAACAATCCCGACAGCTACTGTTTTTT. It is translated as CASSEQSRQLLFF.

This sequence joins TRBV5-4 and TRBJ1-5; maybe TRBD1 (6 bases). CDR3 length: 17 residues. In germline, CDR1 is SGHNT, CDR2 YYREEE (reference sequence). Trimming pared 4 bases from V and 3 bases from J, leaving 20 bases between. The CDR3 spells CASSRGGGGADNQPQHF. For the CDR3, the DNA is TGTGCCAGCAGCCGGGGGGGCGGGGGCGCAGACAATCAGCCCCAGCATTTT.

V is TRBV7-8 and J is TRBJ1-4; D is undetermined. Trimming left V 8 bases short and J 13 bases short, with 26 bases between. This CDR3 comprises 15 residues. Germline CDR1 SGHVS, CDR2 FQNEAQ. CDR3: CASRESTTNEKRLFF. CDR3 DNA: TGTGCCAGCCGAGAGTCAACAACTAATGAAAAAAGACTGTTTTTT.

This chain links TRBV29-1 with TRBJ1-2; D perhaps matches TRBD1 (6 bases). The CDR3 is made up of 14 amino acids. Deletions cut 3 bases from V and 2 bases from J, with 13 bases between. Germline V gene data show CDR1 as SQVTM and CDR2 as ANQGSEA. The CDR3 loop is CSVDRGLPNYGYTF. The CDR3 nucleotides read TGCAGCGTTGACAGGGGCCTACCAAACTATGGCTACACCTTC.

This rearrangement joins TRBV10-3 to TRBJ2-7; D possibly corresponds to TRBD1 (6 bases). In germline, CDR1 is ENHRY, CDR2 SYGVKD. The CDR3 contains 13 residues. V was cut by 5 bases and J by 6 bases, with 14 bases left in between. The CDR3 reads CAISPDGQTEQYF. In DNA, the CDR3 is TGTGCCATCAGTCCAGATGGACAGACCGAGCAGTACTTC.

The V call is TRBV5-4, the J call TRBJ2-5; 12 bases agree with TRBD2. CDR1 is SGHNT, CDR2 YYREEE, per germline (reference sequence). CDR3 size: 16 residues. V lost 3 bases to trimming and J lost 5 bases; unmatched junction nucleotides: 8. This chain's CDR3 is CASSSSSGRAPETQYF. The CDR3 region has the DNA TGTGCCAGCAGCTCTTCTAGCGGGAGGGCCCCGGAGACCCAGTACTTC. Together with reference TRBV5-4 and TRBJ2-5, the CDR3 gives the full variable domain: ETGVTQSPTHLIKTRGQQVTLRCSSQSGHNTVSWYQQALGQGPQFIFQYYREEENGRGNFPPRFSGLQFPNYSSELNVNALELDDSALYLCASSSSSGRAPETQYFGPGTRLLVL.

This chain uses TRBV28 with TRBJ1-1, with D hard to call. Germline V gives CDR1 MDHEN, CDR2 SYDVKM. CDR3 size: 11 residues. V lost 7 bases and J lost 1, with 4 bases in between. The CDR3: CASNTNTEAFF. CDR3 in DNA: TGTGCCAGCAACACGAACACTGAAGCTTTCTTT.

Only one count was recorded for this clone. The chain employs TRBV28 and TRBJ1-5; tentative D call: TRBD1 (5 bases). The germline gives CDR1 MDHEN, CDR2 SYDVKM. The CDR3 consists of 15 residues. Trimming took 11 bases from V and 4 from J, leaving 21 bases between them. The DNA for the CDR3 is TGTGCCTGCGCCGCGGGGGACCATAAAAATCAGCCCCAGCATTTT. It yields the protein CACAAGDHKNQPQHF.

The V gene is TRBV29-1, the J gene TRBJ2-5, with 7 bases that match TRBD1. The assigned J gene may be wrong: the sequence end matches TRBJ2-7 better. CDR3 length: 13 residues. CDR1 and CDR2 from the germline V gene are SQVTM and ANQGSEA. DNA of the CDR3: TGCAGCGTCCTTCGACAGGGTACCTACGAGCAGTACTTC. Encoded protein: CSVLRQGTYEQYF.

For this clone: At one of its ends the junction is not consistent with the germline gene, which may arise from a read error. This chain uses TRBV15 with TRBJ2-7; a weak D match, TRBD2 (5 bases). The germline V gene has CDR1 LNHNV and CDR2 YYDKDF (reference sequence). This CDR3 comprises 13 residues. The CDR3 protein is CATSRDTRSYSVF. The CDR3 region has the DNA TGTGCCACCAGCAGAGATACTAGGAGCTACTCAGTATTC.

Concerning this clone itself: An end of the junction differs from the germline gene, which may be a read error. The genes are TRBV7-7 and TRBJ2-1; 8 nucleotides align to TRBD2. The CDR3 runs to 16 residues. Germline V gene data show CDR1 as SSHAT and CDR2 as FNYEAQ (reference sequence). This CDR3 reads CASSPTLAGGYNEQFF. CDR3 DNA: TGTGCTAGCAGCCCCACCCTTGCGGGGGGCTACAATGAGCAGTTCTTC.

This chain uses TRBV19 with TRBJ1-1, with 12 bases aligning to TRBD1. The J segment lost 7 bases and the V segment lost 7 bases, leaving 7 bases of the junction unmatched. CDR1 LNHDA and CDR2 SQIVND come from the germline V gene (reference sequence). The CDR3 sequence is 14 residues long. CDR3 bases: TGTGCCAGTAAGCCGGGACAGGGGGCATTTGAAGCTTTCTTT. Protein product: CASKPGQGAFEAFF.